The T cell receptor beta chain described here comes from a study of blood T cells in healthy people across ages. Alongside a J-beta primer mix, a sample-barcoded 5' primer served in a second PCR lasting roughly 7 to 12 cycles. Each of the cDNA molecules was tagged by a template-switch adaptor with 12 random nucleotides. Individual samples furnished no less than 2.5 million CDR3-containing paired-end reads apiece. Each CDR3 protein gets one entry after TCRdb re-called the 5' RACE reads with MiXCR. This sample has roughly 800,000 distinct CDR3 sequences; around 34% occur once, and the top ten carry approximately 13%. Remarks on this clonotype: At one end the junction does not follow the germline gene, possibly because of a read error.

The CDR3 consists of 12 residues. Germline lookup yields CDR1 MGHRA and CDR2 YSYEKL. V usage is TRBV4-1 and J usage is TRBJ2-1; D remains unclear. The TCR comes from a man younger than 35 in good health. Sequenced input: blood. Here the CDR3 reads CASSQTYSEQFF. DNA of the CDR3: TGCGCCAGCAGCCAGACTTACAGTGAGCAGTTCTTC.